This T cell receptor beta chain was observed in a study of T cell repertoires in cytomegalovirus infection. About the research overall: A matching HLA type, together with CMV infection, was signaled by public TCR beta signatures.

MiXCR was run by TCRdb on the reads, yielding one entry per CDR3 protein. The sample consists of roughly 990,000 distinct CDR3 sequences, approximately 31% of them appearing once. The CDR3 covers 15 residues. The V end was cut by 2 bases, the J end by 7 bases, with 14 bases between. Notes on this clonotype: Its antigen is unidentified.

Regarding the study as a whole: HLA-C-restricted CMV clonotypes gave the most frequent clonotype in two of eight donors.

The TCR was taken from a human donor in good health (CMV status not recorded). Some clones in this sample may be carry-over from other donors' samples. Material: cultured CD8+ T cells from PBMCs, obtained from culture after CMV antigen stimulation. This chain links TRBV12-3 or TRBV12-4 with TRBJ1-4; D not resolved. CDR3 amino acids: CASSLSRRLGEKLFF. The CDR3 DNA sequence: TGTGCCAGCAGTTTATCAAGGCGCTTGGGTGAAAAACTGTTTTTT.